The T cell receptor beta chain described here comes from a study of T-cell reconstitution after alpha-beta-depleted transplantation in children listed by TCRdb under 2016. Background for the entire study: Using TCR repertoire profiling, the study quantitatively followed how T-cell immune reconstitution unfolded in children after TCRalphabeta/CD19-depleted allogeneic hematopoietic cell transplantation.

This clonotype was counted many times. It has no known antigen specificity. No base quality information exists; no much larger clone differs at one position. Receptor libraries were prepared by PCR. The listed sequencing device is Illumina HiSeq 2500. Molecular barcoding was employed in the preparation of TCR libraries, with unique molecular identifiers being used to normalize TCRbeta repertoire quantification. In-frame beta chains were kept once TCRdb had trimmed the public reads at Q25 with fastp and called clones with MiXCR. Each entry is one CDR3 protein sequence, shown with its most common DNA and genes. This sample has hundreds of thousands of distinct CDR3 sequences in its table, and 10% of those were observed once. The top ten clonotypes cover less than 9% of the sample. Looking up the germline V gene yields CDR1 LGHNA and CDR2 YSLEER. The CDR3 runs 17 residues from the cysteine to the phenylalanine. The only DNA kept is the CDR3, 51 bases in frame from the first base. Here V drops 0 bases and J drops 5 bases, and the junction holds 8 bases not matched to any gene.

Reading the label with the study, this specimen's treatment or condition is: allogeneic hematopoietic cell transplantation with graft depleted of TCRalphabeta T cells and CD19 B cells. The children who served as transplant recipients had been given grafts of TCRalphabeta/CD19-depleted allogeneic hematopoietic cells. Overall results and qualifications from the work: About two months after transplant, the apparently early recovery of alphabetaT-cell counts reportedly depended on just several hundred clones that had expanded rapidly and came from non-depleted graft cells. The high TCRbeta diversity at day 60 in some patients was ascribed to recipient T cells and intrathymic progenitors that had survived conditioning. Over subsequent months, a decline in hyperexpanded clone frequencies was noted, and after one year, T-cell counts and TCRbeta diversity were mostly ascribed to newly produced T cells.

The chain couples TRBV4-3 to TRBJ2-3; the central 10 bases match TRBD2. The sequence was obtained from a boy younger than two with acute myeloid leukemia, due to receive a stem cell transplant. Specimen: PBMCs, collected before TCRalphabeta/CD19-depleted stem cell transplant. Read as DNA, the sequence is TGCGCCAGCAGCCAAGATAGGGACCTAGCGGGAGTAGATACGCAGTATTTT. Translation gives CASSQDRDLAGVDTQYF.